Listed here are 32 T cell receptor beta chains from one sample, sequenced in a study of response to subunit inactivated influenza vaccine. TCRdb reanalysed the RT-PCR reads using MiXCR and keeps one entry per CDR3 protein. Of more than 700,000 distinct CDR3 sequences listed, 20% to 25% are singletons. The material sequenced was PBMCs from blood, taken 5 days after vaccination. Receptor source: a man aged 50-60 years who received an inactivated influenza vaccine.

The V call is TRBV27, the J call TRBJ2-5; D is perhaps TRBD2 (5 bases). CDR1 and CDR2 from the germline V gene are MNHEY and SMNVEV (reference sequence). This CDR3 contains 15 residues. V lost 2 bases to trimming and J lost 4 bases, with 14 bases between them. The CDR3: CASSLGPSRAETQYF. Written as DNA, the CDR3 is TGTGCCAGCAGTTTAGGGCCTAGCCGTGCAGAGACCCAGTACTTC.

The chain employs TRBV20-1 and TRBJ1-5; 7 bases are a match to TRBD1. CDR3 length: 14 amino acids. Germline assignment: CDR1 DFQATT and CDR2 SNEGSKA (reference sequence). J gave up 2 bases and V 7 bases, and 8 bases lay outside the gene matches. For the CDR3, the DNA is TGCAGTGTGAACAGGGGAAGGGGCAATCAGCCCCAGCATTTT. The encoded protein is CSVNRGRGNQPQHF.

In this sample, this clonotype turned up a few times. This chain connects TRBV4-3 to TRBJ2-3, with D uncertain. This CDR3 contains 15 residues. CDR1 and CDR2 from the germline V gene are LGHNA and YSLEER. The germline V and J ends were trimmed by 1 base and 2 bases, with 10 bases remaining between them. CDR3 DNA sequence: TGCGCCAGCAGCCAAGTTGTTACAGCCACAGATACGCAGTATTTT. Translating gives CASSQVVTATDTQYF.

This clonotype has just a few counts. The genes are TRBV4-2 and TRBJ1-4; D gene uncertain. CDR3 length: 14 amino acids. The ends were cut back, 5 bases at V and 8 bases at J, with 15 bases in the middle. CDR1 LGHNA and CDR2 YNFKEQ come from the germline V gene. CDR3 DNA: TGTGCCAGCAGCTATCTCGACCCCCCGGAAAAACTGTTTTTT. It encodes CASSYLDPPEKLFF.

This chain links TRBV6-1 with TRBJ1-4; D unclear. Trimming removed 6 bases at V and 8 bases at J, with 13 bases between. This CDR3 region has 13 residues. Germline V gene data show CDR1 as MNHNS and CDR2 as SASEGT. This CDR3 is CASRSGGGEKLFF. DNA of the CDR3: TGTGCCAGCAGGTCCGGTGGAGGAGAAAAACTGTTTTTT.

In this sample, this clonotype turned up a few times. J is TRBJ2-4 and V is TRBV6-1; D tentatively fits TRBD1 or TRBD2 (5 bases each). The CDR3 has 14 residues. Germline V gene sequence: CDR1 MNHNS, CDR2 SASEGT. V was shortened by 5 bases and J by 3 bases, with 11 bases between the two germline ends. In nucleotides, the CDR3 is TGTGCCAGCAGTCCCGGGACGGGCAAAAACATTCAGTACTTC. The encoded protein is CASSPGTGKNIQYF.

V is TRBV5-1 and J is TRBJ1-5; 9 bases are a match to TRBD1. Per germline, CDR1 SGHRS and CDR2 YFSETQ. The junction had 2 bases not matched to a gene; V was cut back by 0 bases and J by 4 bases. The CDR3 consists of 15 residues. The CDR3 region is CASSLGTGENQPQHF. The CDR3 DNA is TGCGCCAGCAGCTTGGGGACAGGGGAGAATCAGCCCCAGCATTTT. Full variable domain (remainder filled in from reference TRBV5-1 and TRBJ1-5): KAGVTQTPRYLIKTRGQQVTLSCSPISGHRSVSWYQQTPGQGLQFLFEYFSETQRNKGNFPGRFSGRQFSNSRSEMNVSTLELGDSALYLCASSLGTGENQPQHFGDGTRLSIL.

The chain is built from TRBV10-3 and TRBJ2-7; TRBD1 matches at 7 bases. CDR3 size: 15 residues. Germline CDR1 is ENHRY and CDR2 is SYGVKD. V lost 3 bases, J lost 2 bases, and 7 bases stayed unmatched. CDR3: CAISEAGTDTYEQYF. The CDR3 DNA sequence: TGTGCCATCAGTGAAGCCGGGACAGATACCTACGAGCAGTACTTC.

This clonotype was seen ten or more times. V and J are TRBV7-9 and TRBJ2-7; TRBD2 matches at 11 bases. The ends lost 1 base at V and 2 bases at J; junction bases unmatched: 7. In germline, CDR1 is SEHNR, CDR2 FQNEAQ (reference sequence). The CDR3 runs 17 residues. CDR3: CASSLVLGTSGTYEQYF. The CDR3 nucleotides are TGTGCCAGCAGCTTAGTATTGGGGACTAGCGGAACCTACGAGCAGTACTTC.

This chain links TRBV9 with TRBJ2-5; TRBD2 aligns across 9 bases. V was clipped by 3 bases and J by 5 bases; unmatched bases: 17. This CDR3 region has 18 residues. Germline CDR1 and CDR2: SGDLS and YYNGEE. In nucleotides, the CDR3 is TGTGCCAGCAGCGCGGGATGGCTGGGTAGCGGGGGAGGTGAGACCCAGTACTTC. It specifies CASSAGWLGSGGGETQYF. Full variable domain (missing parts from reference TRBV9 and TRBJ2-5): DSGVTQTPKHLITATGQRVTLRCSPRSGDLSVYWYQQSLDQGLQFLIQYYNGEERAKGNILERFSAQQFPDLHSELNLSSLELGDSALYFCASSAGWLGSGGGETQYFGPGTRLLVL.

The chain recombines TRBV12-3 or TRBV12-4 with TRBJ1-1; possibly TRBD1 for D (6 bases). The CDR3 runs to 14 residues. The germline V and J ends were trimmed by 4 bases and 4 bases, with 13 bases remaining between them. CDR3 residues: CASSSQGYGTEAFF. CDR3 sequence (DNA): TGTGCCAGCAGTTCACAGGGTTATGGCACTGAAGCTTTCTTT.

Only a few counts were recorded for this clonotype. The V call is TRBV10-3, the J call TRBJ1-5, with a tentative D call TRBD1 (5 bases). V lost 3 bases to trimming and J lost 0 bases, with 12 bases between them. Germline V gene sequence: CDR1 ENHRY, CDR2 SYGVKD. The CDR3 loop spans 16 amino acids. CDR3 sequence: CAISDGGVYSNQPQHF. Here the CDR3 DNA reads TGTGCCATCAGTGATGGGGGAGTCTATAGCAATCAGCCCCAGCATTTT.

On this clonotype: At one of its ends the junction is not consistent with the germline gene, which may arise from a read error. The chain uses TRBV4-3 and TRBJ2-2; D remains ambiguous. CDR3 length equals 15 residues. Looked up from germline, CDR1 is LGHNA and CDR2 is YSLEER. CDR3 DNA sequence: TGCGCCAGCGGCCAAGCTGACACGAACACCGGGGAGCTGTTTTTT. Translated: CASGQADTNTGELFF.

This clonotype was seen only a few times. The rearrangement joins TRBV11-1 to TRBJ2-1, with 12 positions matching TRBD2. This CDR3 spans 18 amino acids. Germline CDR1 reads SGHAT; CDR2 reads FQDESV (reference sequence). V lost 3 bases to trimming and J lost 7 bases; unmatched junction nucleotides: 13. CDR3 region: CASSFPTSSGRARNEQFF. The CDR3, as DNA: TGTGCCAGCAGCTTCCCTACCTCTAGCGGGAGGGCCAGGAATGAGCAGTTCTTC.

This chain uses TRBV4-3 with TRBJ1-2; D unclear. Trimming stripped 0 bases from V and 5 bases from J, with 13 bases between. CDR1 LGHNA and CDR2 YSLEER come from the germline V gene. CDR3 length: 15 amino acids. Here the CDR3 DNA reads TGCGCCAGCAGCCAAGACTACAGCTCCCCTTATGGCTACACCTTC. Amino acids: CASSQDYSSPYGYTF.

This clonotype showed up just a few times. Written as DNA, the CDR3 is TGTGCCGGGGAAAGGCACGGTCTATACACTGAAGCTTTCTTT. Translated: CAGERHGLYTEAFF. This chain joins TRBV27 and TRBJ1-1; the D is unclear. V lost 11 bases and J lost 3, with 19 bases in between. The CDR3 runs to 14 residues. Germline assignment: CDR1 MNHEY and CDR2 SMNVEV (reference sequence).

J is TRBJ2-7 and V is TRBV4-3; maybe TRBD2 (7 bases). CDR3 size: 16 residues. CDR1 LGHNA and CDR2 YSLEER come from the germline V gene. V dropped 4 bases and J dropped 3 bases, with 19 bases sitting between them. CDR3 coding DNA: TGCGCCAGCAGCCGCGAAATGGGAGGGGGGATCTACGAGCAGTACTTC. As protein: CASSREMGGGIYEQYF.

The CDR3 region has the DNA TGTGCCAGCAGCTTAGCACAGGGGACCTATGGCTACACCTTC. This gives the protein CASSLAQGTYGYTF. The V gene is TRBV7-8, the J gene TRBJ1-2; 7 bases map to TRBD1. Unmatched junction bases numbered 2, after V lost 0 bases and J lost 4 bases. Looked up from germline, CDR1 is SGHVS and CDR2 is FQNEAQ. The CDR3 sequence is 14 residues long.

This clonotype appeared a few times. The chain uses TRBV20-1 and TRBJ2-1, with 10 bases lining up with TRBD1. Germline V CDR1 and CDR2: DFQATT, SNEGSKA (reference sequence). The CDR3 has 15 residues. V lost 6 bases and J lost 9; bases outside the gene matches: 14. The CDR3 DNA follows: TGCAGTGCAAGGACAGGGGGGACGGAATTGGGTGAGCAGTTCTTC. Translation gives CSARTGGTELGEQFF.

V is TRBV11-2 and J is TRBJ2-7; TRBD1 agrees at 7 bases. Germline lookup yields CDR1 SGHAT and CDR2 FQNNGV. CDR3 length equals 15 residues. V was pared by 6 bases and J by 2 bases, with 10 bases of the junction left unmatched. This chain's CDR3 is CASSTFRDSPYEQYF. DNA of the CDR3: TGTGCCAGCAGTACTTTCCGGGACAGTCCCTACGAGCAGTACTTC.

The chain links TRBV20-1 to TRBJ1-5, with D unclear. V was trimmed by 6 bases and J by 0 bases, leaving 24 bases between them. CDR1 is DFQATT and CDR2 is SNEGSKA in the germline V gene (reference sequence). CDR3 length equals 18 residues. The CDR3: CSAPPYTHFLDSNQPQHF. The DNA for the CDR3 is TGCAGTGCCCCTCCCTATACTCACTTTTTAGATAGCAATCAGCCCCAGCATTTT.

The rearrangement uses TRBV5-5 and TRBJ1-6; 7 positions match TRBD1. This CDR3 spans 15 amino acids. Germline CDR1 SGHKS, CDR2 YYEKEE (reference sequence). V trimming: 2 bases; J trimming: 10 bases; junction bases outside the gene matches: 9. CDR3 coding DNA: TGTGCCAGCAGCTTTCGGTATCAGGGGGAGTCACCCCTCCACTTT. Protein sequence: CASSFRYQGESPLHF. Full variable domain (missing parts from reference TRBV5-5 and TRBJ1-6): DAGVTQSPTHLIKTRGQQVTLRCSPISGHKSVSWYQQVLGQGPQFIFQYYEKEERGRGNFPDRFSARQFPNYSSELNVNALLLGDSALYLCASSFRYQGESPLHFGNGTRLTVT.

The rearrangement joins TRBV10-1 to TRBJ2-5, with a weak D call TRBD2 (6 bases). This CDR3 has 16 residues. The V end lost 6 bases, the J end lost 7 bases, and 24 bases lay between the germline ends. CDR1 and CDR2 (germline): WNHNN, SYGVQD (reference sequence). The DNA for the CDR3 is TGCGCCAGCAGCTCCAGGCTCGGACTACTCAATGGGACCCAGTACTTC. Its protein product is CASSSRLGLLNGTQYF.

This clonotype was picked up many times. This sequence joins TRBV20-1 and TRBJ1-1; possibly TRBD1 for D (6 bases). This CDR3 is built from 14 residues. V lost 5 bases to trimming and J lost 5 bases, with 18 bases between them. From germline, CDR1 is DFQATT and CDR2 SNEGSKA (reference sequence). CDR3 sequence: CSARGTGMGTEAFF. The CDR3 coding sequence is TGCAGTGCTCGGGGAACAGGGATGGGGACTGAAGCTTTCTTT.

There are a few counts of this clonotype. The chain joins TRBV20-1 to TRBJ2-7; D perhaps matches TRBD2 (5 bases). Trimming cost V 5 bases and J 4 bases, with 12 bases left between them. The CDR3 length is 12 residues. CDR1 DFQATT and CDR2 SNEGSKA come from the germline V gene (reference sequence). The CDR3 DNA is TGCAGTGCTCAATACGGGGAATACGAGCAGTACTTC. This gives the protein CSAQYGEYEQYF.

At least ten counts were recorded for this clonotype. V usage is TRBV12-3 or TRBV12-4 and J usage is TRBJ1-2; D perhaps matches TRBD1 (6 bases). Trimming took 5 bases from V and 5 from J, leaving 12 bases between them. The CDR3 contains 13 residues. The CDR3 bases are TGTGCCAGCAGTGTCCAGGACAGTTATGGCTACACCTTC. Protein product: CASSVQDSYGYTF.

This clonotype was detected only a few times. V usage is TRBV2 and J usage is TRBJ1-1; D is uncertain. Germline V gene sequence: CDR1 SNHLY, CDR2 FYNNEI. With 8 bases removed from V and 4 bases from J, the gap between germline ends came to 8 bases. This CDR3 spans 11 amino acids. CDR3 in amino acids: CASGLFTEAFF. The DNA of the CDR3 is TGTGCCAGCGGACTTTTCACTGAAGCTTTCTTT.

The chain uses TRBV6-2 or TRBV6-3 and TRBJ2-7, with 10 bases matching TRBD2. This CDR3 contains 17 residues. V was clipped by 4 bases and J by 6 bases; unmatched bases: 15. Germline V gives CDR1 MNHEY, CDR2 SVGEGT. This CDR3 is CASSWPAGGPWSREQYF. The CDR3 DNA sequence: TGTGCCAGCAGTTGGCCAGCGGGAGGGCCATGGTCCCGCGAGCAGTACTTC.

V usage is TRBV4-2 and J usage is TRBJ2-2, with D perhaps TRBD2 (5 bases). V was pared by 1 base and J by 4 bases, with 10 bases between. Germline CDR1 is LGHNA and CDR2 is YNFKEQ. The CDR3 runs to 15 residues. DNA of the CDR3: TGTGCCAGCAGCCAAGGAATCAGCGGCACCGGGGAGCTGTTTTTT. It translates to CASSQGISGTGELFF.

The CDR3 bases are TGTGCCAGCTCACCTGTCCAGAACACCGGGGAGCTGTTTTTT. The encoded protein is CASSPVQNTGELFF. J is TRBJ2-2 and V is TRBV18; D unclear. V dropped 3 bases and J dropped 1 base, with 6 bases sitting between them. This CDR3 has 14 amino acids. Germline V gene lookup returns CDR1 KGHSH and CDR2 LQKENI.

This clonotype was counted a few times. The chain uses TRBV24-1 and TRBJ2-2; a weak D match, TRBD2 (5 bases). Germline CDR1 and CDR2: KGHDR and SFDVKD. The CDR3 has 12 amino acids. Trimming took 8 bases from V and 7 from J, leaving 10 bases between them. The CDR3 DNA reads TGTGCCACCAATAGCGAGGTCGGGGAGCTGTTTTTT. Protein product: CATNSEVGELFF.

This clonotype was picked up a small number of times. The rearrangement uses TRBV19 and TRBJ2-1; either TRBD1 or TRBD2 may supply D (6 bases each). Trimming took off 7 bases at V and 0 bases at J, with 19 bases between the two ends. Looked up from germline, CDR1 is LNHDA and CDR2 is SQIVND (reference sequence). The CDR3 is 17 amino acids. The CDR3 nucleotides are TGTGCCAGTACCCCAGCCGATGGGGGGCTCTCCTACAATGAGCAGTTCTTC. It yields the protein CASTPADGGLSYNEQFF.